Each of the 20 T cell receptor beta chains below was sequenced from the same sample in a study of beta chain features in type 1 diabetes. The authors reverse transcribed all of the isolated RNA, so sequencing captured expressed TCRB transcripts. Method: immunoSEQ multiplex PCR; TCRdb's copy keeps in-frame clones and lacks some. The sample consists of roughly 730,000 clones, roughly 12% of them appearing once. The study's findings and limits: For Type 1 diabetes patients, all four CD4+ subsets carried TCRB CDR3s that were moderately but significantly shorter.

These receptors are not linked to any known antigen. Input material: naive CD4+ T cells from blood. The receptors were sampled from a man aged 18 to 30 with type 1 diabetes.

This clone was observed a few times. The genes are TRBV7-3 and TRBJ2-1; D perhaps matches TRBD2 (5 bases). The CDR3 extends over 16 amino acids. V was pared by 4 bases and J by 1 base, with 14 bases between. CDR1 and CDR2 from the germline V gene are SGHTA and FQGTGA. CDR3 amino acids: CASSSPRTGSYNEQFF. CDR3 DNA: TGTGCCAGCAGCTCCCCTCGGACTGGTTCCTACAATGAGCAGTTCTTC.

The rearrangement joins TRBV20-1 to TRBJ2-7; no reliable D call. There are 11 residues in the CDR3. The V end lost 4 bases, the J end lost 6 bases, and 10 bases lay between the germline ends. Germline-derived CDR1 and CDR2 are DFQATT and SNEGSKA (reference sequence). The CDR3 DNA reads TGCAGTGCTACAGACACCTTCGAGCAGTACTTC. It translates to CSATDTFEQYF.

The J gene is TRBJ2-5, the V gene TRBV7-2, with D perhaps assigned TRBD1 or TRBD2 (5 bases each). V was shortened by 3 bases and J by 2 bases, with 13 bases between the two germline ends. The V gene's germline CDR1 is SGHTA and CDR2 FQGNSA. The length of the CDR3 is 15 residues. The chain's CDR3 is CASSLRGATQETQYF. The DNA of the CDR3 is TGTGCCAGCAGCTTGAGGGGCGCGACTCAAGAGACCCAGTACTTC.

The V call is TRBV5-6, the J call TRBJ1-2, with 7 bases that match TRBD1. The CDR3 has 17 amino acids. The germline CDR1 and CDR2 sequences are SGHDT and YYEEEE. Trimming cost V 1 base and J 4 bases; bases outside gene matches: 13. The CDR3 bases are TGTGCCAGCAGCTTGAGGTTTCTAGGGGGCAATGGCTATGGCTACACCTTC. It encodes CASSLRFLGGNGYGYTF.

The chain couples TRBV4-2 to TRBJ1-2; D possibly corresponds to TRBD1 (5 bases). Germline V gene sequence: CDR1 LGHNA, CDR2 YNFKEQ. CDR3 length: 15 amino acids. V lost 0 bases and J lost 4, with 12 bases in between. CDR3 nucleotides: TGTGCCAGCAGCCAAGATGGCGGGGGGAGCTATGGCTACACCTTC. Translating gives CASSQDGGGSYGYTF.

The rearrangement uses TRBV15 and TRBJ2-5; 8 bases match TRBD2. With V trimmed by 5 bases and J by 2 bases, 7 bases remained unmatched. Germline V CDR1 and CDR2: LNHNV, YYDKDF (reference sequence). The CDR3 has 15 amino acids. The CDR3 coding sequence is TGTGCCACCAGCGCCCGCGGCGGGGGGCAAGAGACCCAGTACTTC. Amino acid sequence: CATSARGGGQETQYF.

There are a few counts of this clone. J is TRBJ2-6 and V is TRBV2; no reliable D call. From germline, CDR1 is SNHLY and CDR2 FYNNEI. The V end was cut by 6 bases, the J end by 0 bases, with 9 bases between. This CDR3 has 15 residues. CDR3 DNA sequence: TGTGCCAGCAGGCTCTTGAGCTCTGGGGCCAACGTCCTGACTTTC. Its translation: CASRLLSSGANVLTF.

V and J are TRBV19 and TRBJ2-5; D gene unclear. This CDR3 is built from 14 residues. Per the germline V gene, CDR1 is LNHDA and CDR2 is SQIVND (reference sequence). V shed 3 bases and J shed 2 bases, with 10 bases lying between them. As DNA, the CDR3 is TGTGCCAGTAGTATGCAAGACTCACAAGAGACCCAGTACTTC. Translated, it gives CASSMQDSQETQYF.

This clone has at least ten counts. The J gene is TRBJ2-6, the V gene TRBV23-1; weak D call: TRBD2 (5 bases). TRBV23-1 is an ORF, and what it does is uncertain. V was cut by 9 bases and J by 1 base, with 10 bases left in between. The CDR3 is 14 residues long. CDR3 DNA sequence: TGCGCCAGTTCTACGGGGTCTGGGGCCAACGTCCTGACTTTC. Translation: CASSTGSGANVLTF.

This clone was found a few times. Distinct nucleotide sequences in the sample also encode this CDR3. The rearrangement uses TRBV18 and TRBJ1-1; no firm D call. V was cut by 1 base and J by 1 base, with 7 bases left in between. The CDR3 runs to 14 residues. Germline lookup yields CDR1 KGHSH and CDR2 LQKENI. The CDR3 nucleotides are TGTGCCAGCTCACCACGGGAGGGGAACACTGAAGCTTTCTTT. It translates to CASSPREGNTEAFF.

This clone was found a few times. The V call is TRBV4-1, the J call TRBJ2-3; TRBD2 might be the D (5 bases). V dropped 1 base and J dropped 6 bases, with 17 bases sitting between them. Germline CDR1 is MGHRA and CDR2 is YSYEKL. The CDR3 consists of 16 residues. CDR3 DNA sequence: TGCGCCAGCAGCCAAGGGATCAGTCGGGGTCTCGATACGCAGTATTTT. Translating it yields CASSQGISRGLDTQYF.

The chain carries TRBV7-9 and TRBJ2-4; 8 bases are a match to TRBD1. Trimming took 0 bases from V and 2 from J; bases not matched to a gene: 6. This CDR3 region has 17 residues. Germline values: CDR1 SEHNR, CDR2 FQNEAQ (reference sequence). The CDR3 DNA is TGTGCCAGCAGCTTAGCGTGGGCAGGGGGCCCCAAAAACATTCAGTACTTC. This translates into CASSLAWAGGPKNIQYF.

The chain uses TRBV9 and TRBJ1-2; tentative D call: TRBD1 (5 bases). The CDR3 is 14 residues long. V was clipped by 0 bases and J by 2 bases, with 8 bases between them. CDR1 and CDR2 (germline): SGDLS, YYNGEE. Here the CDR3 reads CASSVVGQNYGYTF. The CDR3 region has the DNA TGTGCCAGCAGCGTAGTGGGGCAGAACTATGGCTACACCTTC. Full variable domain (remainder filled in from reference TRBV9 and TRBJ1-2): DSGVTQTPKHLITATGQRVTLRCSPRSGDLSVYWYQQSLDQGLQFLIQYYNGEERAKGNILERFSAQQFPDLHSELNLSSLELGDSALYFCASSVVGQNYGYTFGSGTRLTVV.

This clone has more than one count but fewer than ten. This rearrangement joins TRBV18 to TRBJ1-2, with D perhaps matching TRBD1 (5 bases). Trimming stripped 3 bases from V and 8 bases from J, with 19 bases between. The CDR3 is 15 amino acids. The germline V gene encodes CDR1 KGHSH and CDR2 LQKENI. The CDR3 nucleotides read TGTGCCAGCTCACCGACAGCTCGACCCAGGGACGGCTACACCTTC. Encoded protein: CASSPTARPRDGYTF.

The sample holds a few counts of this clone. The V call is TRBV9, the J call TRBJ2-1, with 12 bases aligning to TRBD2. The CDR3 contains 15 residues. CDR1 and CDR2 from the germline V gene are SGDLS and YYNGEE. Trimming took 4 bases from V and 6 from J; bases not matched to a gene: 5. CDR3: CASSTGLAGINEQFF. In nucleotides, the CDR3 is TGTGCCAGCAGCACCGGACTAGCGGGGATCAATGAGCAGTTCTTC.

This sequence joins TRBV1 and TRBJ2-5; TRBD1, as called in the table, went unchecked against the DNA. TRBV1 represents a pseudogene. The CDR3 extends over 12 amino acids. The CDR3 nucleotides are TGCACCAGCAGCCTACCTTGGCAGACCCAGTACTTC. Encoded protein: CTSSLPWQTQYF.

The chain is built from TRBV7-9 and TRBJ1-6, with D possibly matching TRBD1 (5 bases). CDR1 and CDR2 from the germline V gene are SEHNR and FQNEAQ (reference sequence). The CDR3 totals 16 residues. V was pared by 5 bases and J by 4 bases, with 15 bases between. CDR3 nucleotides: TGTGCCAGCAGCGGGTCCACCTGGGGGTATAATTCACCCCTCCACTTT. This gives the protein CASSGSTWGYNSPLHF.

CDR3 amino acids: CASSKEPGDEQFF. The CDR3 region has the DNA TGTGCCAGCAGTAAAGAGCCGGGTGATGAGCAGTTCTTC. V gene TRBV2 combines with J gene TRBJ2-1; D not resolved. There are 13 residues in the CDR3. V was trimmed by 5 bases and J by 8 bases, leaving 13 bases between them. Looked up from germline, CDR1 is SNHLY and CDR2 is FYNNEI.

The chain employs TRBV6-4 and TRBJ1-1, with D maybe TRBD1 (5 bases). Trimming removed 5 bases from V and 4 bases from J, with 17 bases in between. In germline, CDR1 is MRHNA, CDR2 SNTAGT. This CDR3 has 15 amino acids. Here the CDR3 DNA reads TGTGCCAGCAGTTTGGGACCCTTGGCGACCACTGAAGCTTTCTTT. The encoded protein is CASSLGPLATTEAFF.

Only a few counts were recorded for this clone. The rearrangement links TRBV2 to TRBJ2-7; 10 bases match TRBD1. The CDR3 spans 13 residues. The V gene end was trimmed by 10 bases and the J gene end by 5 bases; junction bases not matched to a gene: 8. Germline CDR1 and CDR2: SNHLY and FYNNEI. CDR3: CATGTGDVDEQYF. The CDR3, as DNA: TGTGCCACCGGGACAGGGGATGTCGACGAGCAGTACTTC.